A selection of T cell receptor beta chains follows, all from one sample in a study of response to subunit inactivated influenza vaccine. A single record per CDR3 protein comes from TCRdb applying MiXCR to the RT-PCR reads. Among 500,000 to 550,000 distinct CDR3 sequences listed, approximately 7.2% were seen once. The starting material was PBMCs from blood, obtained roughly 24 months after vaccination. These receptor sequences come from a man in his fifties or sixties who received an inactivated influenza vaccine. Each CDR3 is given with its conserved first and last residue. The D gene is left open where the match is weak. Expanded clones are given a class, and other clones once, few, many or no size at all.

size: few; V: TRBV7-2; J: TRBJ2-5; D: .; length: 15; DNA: TGTGCCAGCAGCTTAGCCCACGGTGCAGCCGAGACCCAGTACTTC; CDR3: CASSLAHGAAETQYF
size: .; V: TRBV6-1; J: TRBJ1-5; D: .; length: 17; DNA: TGTGCCAGCAGTGATTCCTATTGGGGGTTGAGCAATCAGCCCCAGCATTTT; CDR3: CASSDSYWGLSNQPQHF
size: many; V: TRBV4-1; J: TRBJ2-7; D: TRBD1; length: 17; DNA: TGCGCCAGCAGCCAAGTAAAGGCGGGACAGGGGTCTTACGAGCAGTACTTC; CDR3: CASSQVKAGQGSYEQYF
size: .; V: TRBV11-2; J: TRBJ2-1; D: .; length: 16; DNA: TGTGCCAGCAGCTTGGCTGTAATCGCCTCCTACAATGAGCAGTTCTTC; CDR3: CASSLAVIASYNEQFF
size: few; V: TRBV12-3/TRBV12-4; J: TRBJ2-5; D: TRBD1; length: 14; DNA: TGTGCCAGCAGTTCTACAGGGGGCGAAGAGACCCAGTACTTC; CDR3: CASSSTGGEETQYF
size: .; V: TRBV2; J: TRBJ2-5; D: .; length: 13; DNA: TGTGCCAGCAAAGACTGGCAGTCTGAGACCCAGTACTTC; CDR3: CASKDWQSETQYF
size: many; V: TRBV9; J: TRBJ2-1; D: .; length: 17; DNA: TGTGCCAGCAGCTCAGAATTGGGGGCAAGCTCCTACAATGAGCAGTTCTTC; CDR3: CASSSELGASSYNEQFF
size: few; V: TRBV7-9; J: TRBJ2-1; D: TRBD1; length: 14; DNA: TGTGCCAGCAGCTTACAGGGGGAATACAATGAGCAGTTCTTC; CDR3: CASSLQGEYNEQFF
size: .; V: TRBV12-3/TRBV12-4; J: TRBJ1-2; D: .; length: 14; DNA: TGTGCCAGCAGCCAGATTTCAGCTAACTATGGCTACACCTTC; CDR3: CASSQISANYGYTF
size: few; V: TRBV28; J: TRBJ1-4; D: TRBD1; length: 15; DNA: TGTGCCAGCAGTTGGGAAGGGGGCCCACTCAAAAGGGTGTTTTTT; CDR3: CASSWEGGPLKRVFF
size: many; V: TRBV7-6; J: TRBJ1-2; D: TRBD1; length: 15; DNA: TGTGCCAGCAGCCTAGAGACAGGGGGAACTTATGGCTACACCTTC; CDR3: CASSLETGGTYGYTF
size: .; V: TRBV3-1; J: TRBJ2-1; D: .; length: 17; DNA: TGTGCCAGCAGCCACGTCTACGGGGCGGAGGGCCACAATGAGCAGTTCTTC; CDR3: CASSHVYGAEGHNEQFF
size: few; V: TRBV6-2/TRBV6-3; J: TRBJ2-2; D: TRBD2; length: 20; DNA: TGTGCCAGCAGTTACGGTGGTCTAGCGGGGGGCTACGCGAACACCGGGGAGCTGTTTTTT; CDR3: CASSYGGLAGGYANTGELFF
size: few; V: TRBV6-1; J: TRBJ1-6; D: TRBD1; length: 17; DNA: TGTGCCAGCAGTAAAAAAGCAACGCAGGGGGCAGGTTCACCCCTCCACTTT; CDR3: CASSKKATQGAGSPLHF
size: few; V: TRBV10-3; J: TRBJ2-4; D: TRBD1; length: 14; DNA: TGTGCCATCAGTATAGGACAGGGGAAAAACATTCAGTACTTC; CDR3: CAISIGQGKNIQYF
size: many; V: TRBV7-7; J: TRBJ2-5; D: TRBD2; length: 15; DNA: TGTGCTAGCAGCTTAGGACTAGCGGGGAAAGAGACCCAGTACTTC; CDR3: CASSLGLAGKETQYF
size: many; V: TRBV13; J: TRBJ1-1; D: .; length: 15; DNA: TGTGCCAGCAGCTTACGACGGGGCGATAACACTGAAGCTTTCTTT; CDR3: CASSLRRGDNTEAFF
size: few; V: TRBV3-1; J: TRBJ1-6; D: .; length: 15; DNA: TGTGCCAGCAGCCAAGAGCCCAGGGGCAAGGGACCCCTCCACTTT; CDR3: CASSQEPRGKGPLHF